One sample yielded the 21 T cell receptor beta chains listed below, sequenced in a study of CD8 T cells in ankylosing spondylitis (dated by TCRdb to about 2017). The library was generated by 5' RACE. Sequenced on an Illumina HiSeq 2500. Through fastp at Q25 and MiXCR, TCRdb rebuilt clones from the public reads, retaining in-frame beta chains. Each entry merges the rows of one CDR3 protein and shows their most common DNA and genes. The sample table lists roughly 160,000 distinct CDR3 sequences, around 10% of them with a count of one. The top ten hold 25% to 30% of the sample. Source material: blood, either unsorted or a sorted T cell fraction (not recorded which). These receptors were taken from a male donor with ankylosing spondylitis or in good health (not recorded which).

Of note for this clonotype: It may be a read error: a sequence one base away is much more abundant. The chain couples TRBV6-5 to TRBJ2-1, with 7 nucleotides matching TRBD2. Germline V gives CDR1 MNHEY, CDR2 SVGAGI. Trimming cost V 4 bases and J 5 bases; bases outside gene matches: 8. The CDR3 has 15 amino acids. CDR3 amino acids: CASSSLATINNEQFF. CDR3 nucleotides: TGTGCCAGCAGTTCACTAGCGACAATAAACAATGAGCAGTTCTTC.

Only a few counts were recorded for this clonotype. The rearrangement uses TRBV5-1 and TRBJ2-5; TRBD2 agrees at 12 bases. The CDR3 totals 14 residues. Germline CDR1 is SGHRS and CDR2 is YFSETQ. The V gene end was trimmed by 7 bases and the J gene end by 0 bases; junction bases not matched to a gene: 1. The CDR3 sequence is CASGLAGNQETQYF. CDR3 in DNA: TGCGCCAGCGGACTAGCGGGGAACCAAGAGACCCAGTACTTC.

This clonotype was observed a single time. The chain joins TRBV20-1 to TRBJ1-1, with 9 positions matching TRBD1. CDR3 length: 15 amino acids. The ends lost 3 bases at V and 3 bases at J; junction bases unmatched: 8. CDR1 is DFQATT, CDR2 SNEGSKA, per germline (reference sequence). The chain's CDR3 is CSASRDRGGYTEAFF. The CDR3 DNA sequence: TGCAGTGCTAGTCGTGACAGGGGGGGGTACACTGAAGCTTTCTTT.

This clonotype was observed a handful of times. The V gene is TRBV7-9, the J gene TRBJ2-1; possible D gene TRBD2, 5 bases. Trimming pared 1 base from V and 2 bases from J, leaving 15 bases between. The CDR3 runs 17 residues. Per the germline V gene, CDR1 is SEHNR and CDR2 is FQNEAQ (reference sequence). CDR3 DNA sequence: TGTGCCAGCAGCTTAGGAGTCACCGGCGGGCCCTACAATGAGCAGTTCTTC. Translated, it gives CASSLGVTGGPYNEQFF.

This clonotype was seen ten or more times. The CDR3 nucleotides are TGTGCCAGCAGTACGACTATCCGGGACTTTTCAGATACGCAGTATTTT. It translates to CASSTTIRDFSDTQYF. This sequence joins TRBV12-3 or TRBV12-4 and TRBJ2-3, with D possibly being TRBD2 (6 bases). This CDR3 spans 16 amino acids. Trimming took 5 bases from V and 4 from J, leaving 19 bases between them.

At least ten counts were recorded for this clonotype. The chain is built from TRBV13 and TRBJ2-3, with 8 bases matching TRBD2. The length of the CDR3 is 19 residues. V gave up 5 bases and J gave up 3 bases; unmatched junction bases: 19. CDR1 and CDR2 from the germline V gene are PRHDT and FYEKMQ (reference sequence). Written as DNA, the CDR3 is TGTGCCAGCAGCCGATTAGCAAGCGGGAGACCCATCTCGACAGATACGCAGTATTTT. It encodes CASSRLASGRPISTDTQYF.

This clonotype came up a few times. The gene calls are TRBV27 and TRBJ1-2; TRBD1 might be the D (6 bases). In germline, CDR1 is MNHEY, CDR2 SMNVEV (reference sequence). The length of the CDR3 is 17 residues. With 5 bases removed from V and 0 bases from J, the gap between germline ends came to 19 bases. Written as DNA, the CDR3 is TGTGCCAGCAGTACGGGACATCACGGAGGCTCTAACTATGGCTACACCTTC. Translated, it gives CASSTGHHGGSNYGYTF.

The chain carries TRBV11-3 and TRBJ2-5, with D perhaps given as TRBD1 or TRBD2 (5 bases each). The CDR3 spans 16 residues. Germline V gene data show CDR1 as SGHNT and CDR2 as YENEEA. Trimming shortened V by 2 bases and J by 2 bases, and 15 bases separated the two germline ends. Here the CDR3 DNA reads TGTGCCAGCAGCTTAAGGGGAGAAATACAACAAGAGACCCAGTACTTC. Translation gives CASSLRGEIQQETQYF.

This clonotype was recorded a few times. Written as DNA, the CDR3 is TGTGCCAGCAGCTTATATGTAGCGGAGAGCACAGATACGCAGTATTTT. Residues: CASSLYVAESTDTQYF. This rearrangement joins TRBV7-9 to TRBJ2-3, with a possible D match to TRBD2 (6 bases). The CDR3 is 16 residues long. V was trimmed by 2 bases and J by 0 bases, leaving 12 bases between them. Germline CDR1 reads SEHNR; CDR2 reads FQNEAQ (reference sequence).

This clonotype was counted once. This sequence joins TRBV27 and TRBJ2-1, with 12 bases fitting TRBD2. The CDR3 totals 16 residues. Trimming took 2 bases from V and 7 from J; bases not matched to a gene: 6. Per the germline V gene, CDR1 is MNHEY and CDR2 is SMNVEV (reference sequence). This CDR3 is CASSLITSGGLNEQFF. DNA for the CDR3: TGTGCCAGCAGTTTAATCACTAGCGGGGGGTTAAATGAGCAGTTCTTC.

This clonotype was seen at least ten times. The J gene is TRBJ1-2, the V gene TRBV13, with 7 nucleotides matching TRBD1. Trimming removed 3 bases from V and 4 bases from J; junction bases left unmatched: 5. The germline gives CDR1 PRHDT, CDR2 FYEKMQ (reference sequence). The CDR3 consists of 14 residues. Here the CDR3 DNA reads TGTGCCAGCAGCTTTGACAGGGCGGGCTATGGCTACACCTTC. Protein: CASSFDRAGYGYTF.

For this clonotype: This could be a read error, since a much larger clone is one nucleotide away. J is TRBJ2-5 and V is TRBV9; 8 nucleotides agree with TRBD2. The CDR3 has 15 residues. Germline V gene lookup returns CDR1 SGDLS and CDR2 YYNGEE. The ends lost 10 bases at V and 3 bases at J; junction bases unmatched: 14. The CDR3 DNA sequence: TGTGCCGGCCAAAAGACCGGGACTAGAGAAGAGACCCAGTACTTC. Its protein product is CAGQKTGTREETQYF.

This clonotype showed up just a few times. The chain joins TRBV6-1 to TRBJ1-2, with D hard to call. Germline V lookup: CDR1 MNHNS, CDR2 SASEGT. CDR3 size: 15 residues. The germline V and J ends were trimmed by 6 bases and 3 bases, with 17 bases remaining between them. The CDR3 here is CASSLDMGRDYGYTF. DNA of the CDR3: TGTGCCAGCAGCCTTGACATGGGGAGAGACTATGGCTACACCTTC.

The CDR3 protein is CTSSLEGARSNQPQHF. In nucleotides, the CDR3 is TGCACCAGCAGCCTAGAGGGGGCCCGGAGCAATCAGCCCCAGCATTTT. This rearrangement joins TRBV1 to TRBJ1-5; the table's D call, TRBD1, was not checked against the DNA. TRBV1 is deemed a pseudogene. The CDR3 contains 16 residues.

This clonotype was recorded many times. The chain uses TRBV6-1 and TRBJ2-6; D not resolved. The CDR3 consists of 13 residues. V lost 8 bases and J lost 0, with 5 bases in between. Looked up from germline, CDR1 is MNHNS and CDR2 is SASEGT. The CDR3 nucleotides read TGTGCCAGCCAGAGCTCTGGGGCCAACGTCCTGACTTTC. It is translated as CASQSSGANVLTF.

This clonotype was counted many times. This chain connects TRBV3-1 to TRBJ1-1; no definite D call. This CDR3 has 13 amino acids. Germline CDR1 and CDR2: LGHDT and YNNKEL (reference sequence). Trimming pared 6 bases from V and 6 bases from J, leaving 14 bases between. CDR3 sequence: CASSRRRESEAFF. The CDR3 DNA reads TGTGCCAGCAGTCGGAGAAGGGAATCTGAAGCTTTCTTT.

This clonotype has ten or more counts. The chain joins TRBV9 to TRBJ2-3; D unclear. The CDR3 spans 15 residues. Trimming took off 4 bases at V and 1 base at J, with 13 bases between the two ends. CDR1 and CDR2 (germline): SGDLS, YYNGEE. In DNA form, the CDR3 reads TGTGCCAGCAGCCCAGAGTCGGAGCGCACAGATACGCAGTATTTT. Amino acids: CASSPESERTDTQYF.

This clonotype came up a few times. This sequence joins TRBV11-2 and TRBJ2-5; the D is unclear. Trimming left V 6 bases short and J 0 bases short, with 8 bases between. The V gene's germline CDR1 is SGHAT and CDR2 FQNNGV. This CDR3 is 13 amino acids long. CDR3 coding DNA: TGTGCCAGCAGTATAGGATACCAAGAGACCCAGTACTTC. It encodes CASSIGYQETQYF.

This clonotype was observed at least ten times. J is TRBJ1-1 and V is TRBV21-1; the table gives TRBD1 as D, unverified against the DNA. TRBV21-1 is labeled a pseudogene. This CDR3 is built from 15 residues. The DNA for the CDR3 is TGTGCCCTCCCGGGGTGTGGGTCCCCGGGCACTGAAGCTTTCTTT. This codes for CALPGCGSPGTEAFF.

The chain has TRBV20-1 and TRBJ2-5; possibly TRBD1 or TRBD2 for D (5 bases each). The CDR3 runs 14 residues. V was trimmed by 0 bases and J by 2 bases, leaving 10 bases between them. Per the germline V gene, CDR1 is DFQATT and CDR2 is SNEGSKA (reference sequence). CDR3 sequence: CSAREGRSQETQYF. The CDR3 DNA sequence: TGCAGTGCTAGAGAGGGACGTTCGCAAGAGACCCAGTACTTC.

Comment on this clonotype: The CDR3 end shows no conserved phenylalanine or tryptophan, and so a read error is likely. This chain connects TRBV5-1 to TRBJ2-1, with 7 bases matching TRBD2. The germline CDR1 and CDR2 sequences are SGHRS and YFSETQ. The length of the CDR3 is 17 residues. CDR3 loop: CTSSLEGGGSSYNEQFY. CDR3 nucleotides: TGCACCAGCAGCTTGGAGGGCGGCGGGAGCTCCTACAATGAGCAGTTCTAC.